This TCR beta chain is from a study of OX40 agonist ivuxolimab in advanced cancers. Germline V CDR1 and CDR2: MNHNY, SVGAGI (reference sequence). The CDR3 spans 14 residues. V lost 6 bases and J lost 3; bases outside the gene matches: 7. Clones were read by immunoSEQ multiplex PCR, and TCRdb kept only the in-frame ones, dropping some. The table records 60,000 to 70,000 clones, approximately 90% of them present only once. This TCR derives from an adult with an advanced solid tumor such as melanoma, head and neck, liver or kidney cancer. This chain joins TRBV6-6 and TRBJ2-7, with 8 bases aligning to TRBD1. This specimen consisted of CD4+ or CD8+ T cells sorted from blood, obtained in a trial of the OX40 agonist ivuxolimab. The CDR3 loop reads CASRQTGGRYEQYF. The CDR3, as DNA: TGTGCCAGCAGGCAAACAGGGGGACGCTACGAGCAGTACTTC.